This entry lists 13 T cell receptor beta chains sequenced from one sample in a study of blood T cell repertoires in COVID-19. Method: immunoSEQ multiplex PCR; TCRdb's copy keeps in-frame clones and lacks some. Of 60,000 or so clones in the sample, around 90% were seen once. Sequencing used peripheral blood. The origin of the receptors is a man aged 55 to 69 with active COVID-19.

The chain employs TRBV28 and TRBJ1-6, with TRBD1 as a possible D gene (6 bases). V lost 8 bases to trimming and J lost 7 bases, with 12 bases between them. The CDR3 contains 13 residues. Germline V gene sequence: CDR1 MDHEN, CDR2 SYDVKM. The CDR3 spells CASRDNVNSPLHF. Written as DNA, the CDR3 is TGTGCCAGCCGGGACAACGTAAATTCACCCCTCCACTTT.

V gene TRBV11-2 combines with J gene TRBJ2-2, with 7 bases identical to TRBD1. The CDR3 spans 15 residues. Germline V CDR1 and CDR2: SGHAT, FQNNGV. The V segment lost 4 bases and the J segment 5 bases; nucleotides outside the gene matches: 7. The CDR3 region is CASSYVQGRTGELFF. The DNA for the CDR3 is TGTGCCAGCAGCTACGTACAGGGGCGGACCGGGGAGCTGTTTTTT.

The chain couples TRBV6-2 or TRBV6-3 to TRBJ2-7; 8 bases match TRBD2. Germline V gives CDR1 MNHEY, CDR2 SVGEGT. V was clipped by 4 bases and J by 2 bases; unmatched bases: 7. The CDR3 spans 15 residues. Here the CDR3 reads CASSWPSGRTYEQYF. CDR3 bases: TGTGCCAGCAGTTGGCCTAGCGGGCGTACCTACGAGCAGTACTTC.

The chain couples TRBV4-1 to TRBJ1-4, with 11 bases lining up with TRBD1. The length of the CDR3 is 14 residues. Trimming removed 0 bases from V and 11 bases from J; junction bases left unmatched: 2. CDR1 MGHRA and CDR2 YSYEKL come from the germline V gene. The CDR3 is CASSQEDRGRKLFF. CDR3 nucleotide sequence: TGCGCCAGCAGCCAAGAGGACAGGGGGCGTAAACTGTTTTTT.

The chain uses TRBV7-9 and TRBJ1-4; TRBD1 agrees at 9 bases. Germline CDR1 and CDR2: SEHNR and FQNEAQ (reference sequence). The J segment lost 8 bases and the V segment lost 5 bases, leaving 6 bases of the junction unmatched. This CDR3 has 14 residues. The CDR3: CASSLGQGNEKLFF. CDR3 nucleotides: TGTGCCAGCAGCCTCGGACAGGGGAACGAAAAACTGTTTTTT.

This clone was detected only once. The gene calls are TRBV5-1 and TRBJ2-2, with 8 bases lining up with TRBD2. Germline values: CDR1 SGHRS, CDR2 YFSETQ. The CDR3 sequence is 14 residues long. V lost 6 bases, J lost 4 bases, and 5 bases stayed unmatched. The CDR3 loop is CASNQAGATGELFF. The CDR3 nucleotides are TGCGCCAGCAACCAAGCGGGGGCCACCGGGGAGCTGTTTTTT. Based on the CDR3 plus reference TRBV5-1 and TRBJ2-2, the full variable domain is KAGVTQTPRYLIKTRGQQVTLSCSPISGHRSVSWYQQTPGQGLQFLFEYFSETQRNKGNFPGRFSGRQFSNSRSEMNVSTLELGDSALYLCASNQAGATGELFFGEGSRLTVL.

The V and J genes are TRBV10-3 and TRBJ1-3; 8 bases align to TRBD1. The CDR3 runs to 14 residues. Germline lookup yields CDR1 ENHRY and CDR2 SYGVKD. Trimming removed 6 bases from V and 2 bases from J; junction bases left unmatched: 3. This chain's CDR3 is CAISQGATGNTIYF. CDR3 sequence (DNA): TGTGCCATCAGCCAGGGGGCCACTGGAAACACCATATATTTT.

With regard to this clone: The junction does not match germline at one end; this may be a read error. This sequence joins TRBV19 and TRBJ1-2; 8 bases are shared with TRBD1. Germline lookup yields CDR1 LNHDA and CDR2 SQIVND (reference sequence). The CDR3 is made up of 12 amino acids. CDR3 amino acids: CASSGPGQDIPF. In DNA, the CDR3 is TGTGCCAGTAGTGGACCGGGACAGGATATTCCCTTC.

The chain is built from TRBV4-1 and TRBJ2-7, with D perhaps matching TRBD2 (6 bases). Germline values: CDR1 MGHRA, CDR2 YSYEKL. CDR3 length: 17 residues. V was trimmed by 0 bases and J by 4 bases, leaving 19 bases between them. The CDR3 region has the DNA TGCGCCAGCAGCCAAGATCTGGGATCCGGGAGCTTGTACGAGCAGTACTTC. Protein sequence: CASSQDLGSGSLYEQYF.

DNA for the CDR3: TGCGCCAGCAGCCCAACAGGGGGCACAGATACGCAGTATTTT. Protein product: CASSPTGGTDTQYF. The chain recombines TRBV5-1 with TRBJ2-3, with TRBD1 matching over 7 bases. Germline assignment: CDR1 SGHRS and CDR2 YFSETQ. The CDR3 contains 14 residues. J lost 1 base, V lost 4 bases, and 3 bases had no gene match.

This chain joins TRBV7-9 and TRBJ1-2; 9 bases agree with TRBD1. CDR1 and CDR2 from the germline V gene are SEHNR and FQNEAQ (reference sequence). CDR3 length: 15 amino acids. Trimming removed 4 bases from V and 3 bases from J; junction bases left unmatched: 6. CDR3 residues: CASSSGTGIYYGYTF. The CDR3 nucleotides read TGTGCCAGCAGCTCCGGGACAGGGATATACTATGGCTACACCTTC.

The rearrangement joins TRBV21-1 to TRBJ1-5. TRBV21-1 is flagged as a pseudogene. The CDR3 totals 13 residues. The CDR3 DNA sequence: TGTGCCAGCAGCAAATGTAACAATCAGCCCCAGCATTTT. The encoded protein is CASSKCNNQPQHF.

The chain joins TRBV7-3 to TRBJ1-2; 9 nucleotides line up with TRBD1. Germline V CDR1 and CDR2: SGHTA, FQGTGA. The J segment lost 0 bases and the V segment lost 5 bases, leaving 4 bases of the junction unmatched. The length of the CDR3 is 15 residues. The CDR3 coding sequence is TGTGCCAGCAGCCCGGGGGACAGGGCTAACTATGGCTACACCTTC. This gives the protein CASSPGDRANYGYTF.